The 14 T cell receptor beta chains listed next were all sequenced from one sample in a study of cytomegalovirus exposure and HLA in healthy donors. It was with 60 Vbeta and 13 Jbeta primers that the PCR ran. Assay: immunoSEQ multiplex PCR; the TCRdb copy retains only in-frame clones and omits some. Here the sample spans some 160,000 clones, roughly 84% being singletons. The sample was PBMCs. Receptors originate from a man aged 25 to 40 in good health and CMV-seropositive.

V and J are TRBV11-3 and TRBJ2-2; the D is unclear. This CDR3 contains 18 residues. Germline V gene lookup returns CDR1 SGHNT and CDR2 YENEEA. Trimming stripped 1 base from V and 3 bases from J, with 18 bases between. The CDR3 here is CASSLVLLARSDTGELFF. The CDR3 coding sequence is TGTGCCAGCAGCTTAGTCCTACTCGCCCGGAGCGACACCGGGGAGCTGTTTTTT.

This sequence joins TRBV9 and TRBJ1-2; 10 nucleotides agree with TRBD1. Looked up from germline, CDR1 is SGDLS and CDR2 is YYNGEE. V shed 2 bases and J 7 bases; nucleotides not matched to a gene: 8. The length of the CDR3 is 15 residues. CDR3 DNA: TGTGCCAGCAGCGTGGGGGACAGGGGTGTCGGTGGCTACACCTTC. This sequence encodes CASSVGDRGVGGYTF.

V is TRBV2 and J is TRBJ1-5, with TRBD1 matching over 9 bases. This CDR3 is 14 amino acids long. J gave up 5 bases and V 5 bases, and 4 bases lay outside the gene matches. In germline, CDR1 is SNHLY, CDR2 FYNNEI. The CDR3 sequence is CASSRDRDYQPQHF. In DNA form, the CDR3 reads TGTGCCAGCAGTCGGGACAGGGATTATCAGCCCCAGCATTTT.

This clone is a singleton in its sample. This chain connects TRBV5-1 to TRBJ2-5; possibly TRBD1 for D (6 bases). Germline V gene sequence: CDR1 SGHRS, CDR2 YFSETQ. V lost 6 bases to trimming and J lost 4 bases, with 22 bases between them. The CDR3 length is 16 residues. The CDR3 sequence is CASTHNTGSGGETQYF. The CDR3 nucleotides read TGCGCCAGCACCCACAACACAGGGTCAGGCGGAGAGACCCAGTACTTC.

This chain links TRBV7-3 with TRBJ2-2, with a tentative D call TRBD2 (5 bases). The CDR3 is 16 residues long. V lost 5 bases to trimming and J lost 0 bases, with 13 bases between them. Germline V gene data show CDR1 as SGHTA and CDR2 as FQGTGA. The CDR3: CASSLDPGSNTGELFF. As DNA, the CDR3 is TGTGCCAGCAGCCTCGACCCGGGGTCGAACACCGGGGAGCTGTTTTTT.

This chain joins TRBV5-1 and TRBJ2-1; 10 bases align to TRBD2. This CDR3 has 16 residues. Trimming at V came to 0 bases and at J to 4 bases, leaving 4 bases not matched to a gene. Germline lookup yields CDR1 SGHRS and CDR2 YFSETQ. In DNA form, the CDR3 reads TGCGCCAGCAGCTTGGGAGTAGCGGGAGGTTACAATGAGCAGTTCTTC. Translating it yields CASSLGVAGGYNEQFF.

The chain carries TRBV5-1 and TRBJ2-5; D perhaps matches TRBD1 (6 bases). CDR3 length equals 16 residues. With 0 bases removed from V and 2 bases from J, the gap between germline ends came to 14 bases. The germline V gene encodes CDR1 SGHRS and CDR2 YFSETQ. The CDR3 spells CASSLVQGIGQETQYF. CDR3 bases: TGCGCCAGCAGCTTGGTTCAGGGGATCGGACAAGAGACCCAGTACTTC. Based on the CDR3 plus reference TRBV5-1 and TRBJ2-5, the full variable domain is KAGVTQTPRYLIKTRGQQVTLSCSPISGHRSVSWYQQTPGQGLQFLFEYFSETQRNKGNFPGRFSGRQFSNSRSEMNVSTLELGDSALYLCASSLVQGIGQETQYFGPGTRLLVL.

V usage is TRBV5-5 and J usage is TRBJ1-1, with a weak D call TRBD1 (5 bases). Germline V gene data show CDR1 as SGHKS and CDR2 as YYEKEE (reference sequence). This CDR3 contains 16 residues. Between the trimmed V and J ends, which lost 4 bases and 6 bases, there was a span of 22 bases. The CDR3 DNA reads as TGTGCCAGCAGCCGAGACCTTGCAGGGAATGGCGCTGAAGCTTTCTTT. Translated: CASSRDLAGNGAEAFF. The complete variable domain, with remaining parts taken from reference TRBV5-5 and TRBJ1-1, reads DAGVTQSPTHLIKTRGQQVTLRCSPISGHKSVSWYQQVLGQGPQFIFQYYEKEERGRGNFPDRFSARQFPNYSSELNVNALLLGDSALYLCASSRDLAGNGAEAFFGQGTRLTVV.

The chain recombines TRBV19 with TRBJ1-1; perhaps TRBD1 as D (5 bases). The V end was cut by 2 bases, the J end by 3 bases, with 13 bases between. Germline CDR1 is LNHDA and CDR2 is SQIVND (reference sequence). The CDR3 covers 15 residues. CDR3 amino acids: CASSINQWGDTEAFF. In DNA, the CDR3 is TGTGCCAGTAGTATAAACCAGTGGGGGGACACTGAAGCTTTCTTT. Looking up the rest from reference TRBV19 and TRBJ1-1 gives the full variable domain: DGGITQSPKYLFRKEGQNVTLSCEQNLNHDAMYWYRQDPGQGLRLIYYSQIVNDFQKGDIAEGYSVSREKKESFPLTVTSAQKNPTAFYLCASSINQWGDTEAFFGQGTRLTVV.

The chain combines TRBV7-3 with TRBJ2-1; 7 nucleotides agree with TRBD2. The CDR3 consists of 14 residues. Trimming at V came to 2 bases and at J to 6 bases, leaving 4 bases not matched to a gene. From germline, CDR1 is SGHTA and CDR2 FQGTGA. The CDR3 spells CASSLGGRANEQFF. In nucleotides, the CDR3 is TGTGCCAGCAGCTTAGGGGGGAGGGCCAATGAGCAGTTCTTC.

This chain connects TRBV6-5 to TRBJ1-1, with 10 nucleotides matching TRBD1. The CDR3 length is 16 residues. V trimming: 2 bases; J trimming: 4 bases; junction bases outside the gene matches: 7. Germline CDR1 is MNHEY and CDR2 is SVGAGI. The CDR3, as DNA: TGTGCCAGCAGTTACCAAAGGGGACAGGGGATCACTGAAGCTTTCTTT. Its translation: CASSYQRGQGITEAFF.

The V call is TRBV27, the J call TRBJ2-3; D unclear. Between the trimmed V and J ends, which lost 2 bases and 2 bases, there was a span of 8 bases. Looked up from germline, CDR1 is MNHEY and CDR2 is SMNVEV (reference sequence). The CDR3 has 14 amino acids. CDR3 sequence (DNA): TGTGCCAGCAGTTTAACAATCCCCACAGATACGCAGTATTTT. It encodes CASSLTIPTDTQYF.

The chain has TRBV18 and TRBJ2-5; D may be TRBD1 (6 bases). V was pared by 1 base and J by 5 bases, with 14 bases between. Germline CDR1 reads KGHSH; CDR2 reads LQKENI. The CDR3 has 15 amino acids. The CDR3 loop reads CASSPREQGGETQYF. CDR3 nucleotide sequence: TGTGCCAGCTCACCACGGGAACAGGGTGGCGAGACCCAGTACTTC.

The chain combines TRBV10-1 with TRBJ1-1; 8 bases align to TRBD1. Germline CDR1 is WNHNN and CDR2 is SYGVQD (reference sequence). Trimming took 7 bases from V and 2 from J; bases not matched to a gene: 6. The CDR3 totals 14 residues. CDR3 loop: CASTAGQGNTEAFF. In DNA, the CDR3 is TGCGCCAGCACCGCTGGACAGGGAAACACTGAAGCTTTCTTT.